This TCR beta chain is drawn from a study of T cell repertoires in cytomegalovirus infection. Background on the study: CMV infection together with matching HLA type was indicated by public TCR beta signatures. Study conclusions and caveats: The ex vivo response showed dominance by HLA-C-restricted CMV-specific TCR beta clonotypes. Cumulative public TCR beta family frequency identified carriers of CMV plus the relevant HLA.

In this sample, this clonotype turned up many times. The antigen remains unidentified. MiXCR, applied by TCRdb to the reads, yields one record per CDR3 protein. The sample gives about 600,000 distinct CDR3 sequences, 20% to 25% of which show up once; 8% is in the top ten. The V segment lost 5 bases and the J segment 7 bases; nucleotides outside the gene matches: 9. CDR3 length equals 16 residues. CDR1 SGHVS and CDR2 FQNEAQ come from the germline V gene. The sample consisted of CD8+ T cells from PBMCs. The chain couples TRBV7-8 to TRBJ2-1; 12 positions agree with TRBD2. The source is a human donor in good health (CMV status not recorded). Some clones in this sample may be carry-over from other donors' samples. CDR3 DNA: TGTGCCAGCAGCCGATGGACTAGCGGGGCCCGTAATGAGCAGTTCTTC. It codes for CASSRWTSGARNEQFF.